Detailed here is one T cell receptor (beta chain). Its antigen is not known. At one boundary the junction diverges from the germline segment, which might be a read error. With around 450 ng total RNA as template and a constant-region primer, TCR beta cDNA was made. Three nested multiplex PCR rounds of slightly modified ARM-PCR generated TCR beta libraries. Primers for the first two PCR rounds were TRBV1-TRBV30 forward primers and a C-beta reverse primer (about 9 cycles per round). TCRdb fed the multiplex PCR reads into MiXCR, producing one record per CDR3 protein. This table has 55,000 to 65,000 distinct CDR3 sequences, less than 75% appearing once. The CDR3 is 15 residues long. Germline V gene data show CDR1 as MNHEY and CDR2 as SVGEGT. This sample was taken from a study of tumor-infiltrating lymphocytes in primary liver carcinoma. Overall study results and limits: Tumor specimens were characterized by a significantly higher top-250-clone fraction than blood (p = 0.039).

For each extraction, RNA and DNA were obtained together from around 20-30 mg of unsorted bulk tissue. Sequencing input: liver tumor tissue from sampling region 2. The subset is: tumor region T2, inferior pole. This TCR was sampled from a man aged 35 to 55 with primary liver carcinoma and hepatitis B virus infection. The rearrangement links TRBV6-2 or TRBV6-3 to TRBJ2-7, with TRBD1 as a possible D gene (6 bases). The CDR3 DNA is TGTGCCAACAGTTACCATCTTTACAGGGCATACGAGCAGTACTTC. Protein product: CANSYHLYRAYEQYF.